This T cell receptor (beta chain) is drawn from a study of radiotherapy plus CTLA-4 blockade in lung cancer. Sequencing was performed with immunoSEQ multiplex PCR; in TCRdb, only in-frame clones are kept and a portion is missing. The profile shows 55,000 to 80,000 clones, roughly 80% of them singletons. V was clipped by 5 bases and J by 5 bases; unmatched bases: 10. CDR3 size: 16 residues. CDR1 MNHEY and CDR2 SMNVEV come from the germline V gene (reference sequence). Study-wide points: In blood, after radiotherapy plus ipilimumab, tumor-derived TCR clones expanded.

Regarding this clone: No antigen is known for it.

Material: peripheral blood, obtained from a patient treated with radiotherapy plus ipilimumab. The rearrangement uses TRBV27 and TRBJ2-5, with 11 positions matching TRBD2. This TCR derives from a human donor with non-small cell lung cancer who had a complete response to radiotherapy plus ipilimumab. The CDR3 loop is CASSDGTSGLLETQYF. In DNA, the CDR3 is TGTGCCAGCAGTGACGGGACTAGCGGACTATTGGAGACCCAGTACTTC.